Shown below are 7 T cell receptor beta chains from a single sample sequenced in a study of T cell repertoires in cytomegalovirus infection. TCRdb reanalysed the reads using MiXCR and keeps one entry per CDR3 protein. This sample carries more than 650,000 distinct CDR3 sequences, roughly a third of them seen once, and the ten largest clones take roughly 2.8%. The specimen was PBMCs. Receptors originate from a human donor in good health (CMV status not recorded). Some clones in this sample may be carry-over from other donors' samples.

This clonotype was seen at least ten times. This chain joins TRBV12-3 or TRBV12-4 and TRBJ1-1; D call uncertain. V lost 2 bases and J lost 1, with 5 bases in between. The length of the CDR3 is 13 residues. CDR3 in DNA: TGTGCCAGCAGTTTACTCCAGAACACTGAAGCTTTCTTT. Its protein is CASSLLQNTEAFF.

This clonotype was recorded a few times. The chain carries TRBV5-5 and TRBJ2-2, with 8 bases lining up with TRBD1. The CDR3 spans 17 residues. The V and J ends lost 4 bases and 0 bases, in that order; junction bases with no gene match: 8. CDR1 is SGHKS, CDR2 YYEKEE, per germline (reference sequence). The CDR3 reads CASSRKRQGSNTGELFF. The CDR3 region has the DNA TGTGCCAGCAGCAGAAAAAGACAGGGGTCGAACACCGGGGAGCTGTTTTTT.

This clonotype was detected a few times. The chain uses TRBV6-2 or TRBV6-3 and TRBJ2-3; 10 bases align to TRBD2. V was pared by 2 bases and J by 0 bases, with 14 bases of the junction left unmatched. Germline CDR1 and CDR2: MNHEY and SVGEGT. The CDR3 covers 20 residues. CDR3 nucleotide sequence: TGTGCCAGCAGTTACCAGGTAGCGGGGGGCCTACGTACAAGCACAGATACGCAGTATTTT. This encodes CASSYQVAGGLRTSTDTQYF.

The chain uses TRBV5-3 and TRBJ2-7; 10 bases are a match to TRBD1. TRBV5-3 is an ORF for which the function is uncertain. V shed 8 bases and J 4 bases; nucleotides not matched to a gene: 12. This CDR3 spans 15 amino acids. The CDR3 protein is CASSVDRGVRYEQYF. The CDR3 bases are TGTGCCAGCAGCGTGGACAGGGGGGTGCGGTACGAGCAGTACTTC.

This clonotype was seen more than once but under ten times. The rearrangement links TRBV7-9 to TRBJ1-4; 8 nucleotides agree with TRBD1. V shed 2 bases, J shed 8 bases, and the junction held 7 bases outside the gene matches. Germline loops: CDR1 SEHNR, CDR2 FQNEAQ (reference sequence). This CDR3 has 15 residues. CDR3: CASSLPTGVGEKLFF. Written as DNA, the CDR3 is TGTGCCAGCAGCTTACCGACAGGGGTTGGCGAAAAACTGTTTTTT.

To note about this clonotype: The CDR3 does not close with the conserved phenylalanine or tryptophan, likely indicating a read error. The chain combines TRBV28 with TRBJ1-2; tentative D call: TRBD1 (5 bases). V was shortened by 5 bases and J by 3 bases, with 10 bases between the two germline ends. The CDR3 has 13 residues. The V gene's germline CDR1 is MDHEN and CDR2 SYDVKM. The CDR3 DNA follows: TGTGCCAGCAGTGGCGGGGGGTACTATGGCTACACCTTA. Translating gives CASSGGGYYGYTL.

The table lists this clonotype with a few counts. This rearrangement joins TRBV7-9 to TRBJ2-1; 7 bases fit TRBD2. This CDR3 region has 14 residues. Germline V gene sequence: CDR1 SEHNR, CDR2 FQNEAQ (reference sequence). With 1 base clipped from V and 8 bases from J, the junction kept 5 bases outside the gene matches. CDR3 nucleotide sequence: TGTGCCAGCAGCTTAGGGGGGGGATCCCATGAGCAGTTCTTC. As protein: CASSLGGGSHEQFF.